This T cell receptor beta chain was sequenced for a study of post-analysis software for immune sequencing data. Trimming pared 5 bases from V and 7 bases from J, leaving 15 bases between. The CDR3 runs to 13 residues. Germline V gene sequence: CDR1 DFQATT, CDR2 SNEGSKA (reference sequence). Unique molecular identifiers were carried by the TCR beta cDNA libraries. TCRdb reprocessed the PCR reads with MiXCR, giving one entry per CDR3 protein. The sample records about 620,000 distinct CDR3 sequences, roughly 40% being singletons. Study outcomes and limitations: F measure showed strong co-clustering of same-batch samples. Significantly lower normalized Chao1 diversity was seen in multiple sclerosis patients than in controls. Patients had higher frequencies than controls of a handful of TRBV segments, including TRBV5-6, TRBV5-1 and TRBV20-1.

Only a few counts were recorded for this clonotype. Its specificity is unknown. The chain uses TRBV20-1 and TRBJ1-5, with D possibly matching TRBD1 (5 bases). The receptor comes from a girl between 10 and 17 years old with multiple sclerosis. The sample consisted of blood. CDR3 sequence: CSALRGGGQPQHF. The CDR3 bases are TGCAGTGCTCTCCGGGGGGGAGGACAGCCCCAGCATTTT.